The following is a T cell receptor (beta chain) sequence with its context. It has no known antigen specificity. The junction does not match germline at one end; this may be a read error. The sample is drawn from a study of blood T cells in healthy people across ages (dated by TCRdb to between 2015 and 2017). Concerning the study at large: In model experiments, roughly one uniquely barcoded TCR beta cDNA molecule per two T cells was captured by template switching. To avoid experimental bias, donors of different ages were distributed randomly across sequencing lanes. Age-related changes in TCR beta repertoire diversity were measured in the study by deep sequencing normalized with unique cDNA molecular identifiers. Four age groups were formed from the donors: young (average roughly 16 years), middle-aged (approximately 40), aged (approximately 60) and long-lived (less than 85). The study analyzed two additional independent replicas of 1 million unique cDNA reads from the same blood draw for two donors, one aged 18 to 29 and one aged 80 or older. Paper-wide results and their limitations: Compared with the aged group, the long-lived group had more naive CD4+ T cells, fewer expanded clones and increased TCR diversity, a pattern suggesting age selection. Estimates of total diversity from one million sequenced T cells were regarded as lower bounds and underestimates. Because donor CMV infection status was unknown, age-related changes in expanded clonotypes were potentially confounded. Observed TCR beta diversity per million T cells fell roughly linearly with age, and a significant reduction was already apparent by age around 44. A strong correlation was found between observed TCR beta diversity and the percentage of naive T cells measured by flow cytometry. Because profiling used bulk unsorted PBMCs, naive and antigen-experienced compartments could not be compared conclusively.

The roughly 38 donors, aged roughly 6 to 95 years, were systemically healthy Caucasian individuals from Russia. Ten milliliters of peripheral blood were drawn from each donor into EDTA-treated Vacutainer tubes. Ficoll-Paque density-gradient centrifugation was used to isolate PBMCs, with at least 7 million obtained per sample. Trizol reagent was used to extract total RNA from the PBMCs, yielding at least 5 micrograms per sample. For every donor, flow cytometry on a PBMC aliquot measured the percentage of naive CD45RAhigh/CD27high T cells. From cysteine to phenylalanine, the CDR3 is 15 amino acids long. Of the read, only the CDR3 DNA is kept; its 45 bases are in frame from base 1. Libraries came from 5' RACE. TCRdb names Illumina HiSeq 2500 as the instrument used. A second PCR of about 6 to 11 cycles was run with a J-beta primer mix and a sample-barcoded 5' primer. A template-switch 5' adaptor carrying 12 random nucleotides introduced a unique molecular identifier onto each TCR beta cDNA molecule. Each sample yielded at least 2.5 million CDR3-containing paired-end reads. First-strand cDNA synthesis was performed from all RNA using the Mint cDNA synthesis kit, with priming by a TRBC-specific oligonucleotide. Following uracil-DNA glycosylase treatment, a first 18-cycle PCR with universal primers M1SS and BC2_uni_R was performed on all cDNA. On the authors' methods: For normalization, 1 million high-quality reads were randomly selected from each sample, with every read carrying a distinct molecular identifier. Instead of being binned into consensus sequences, reads with shared molecular identifiers were discarded. MiTCR, run with a Q25 quality threshold and the strictest error-elimination algorithm, handled CDR3 identification, clonotype clustering and error correction. A nonparametric unseen species model with Euler transformation was used to estimate lower-bound total TCR beta diversity. TCRdb itself trimmed the public reads at Q25 with fastp, ran MiXCR and retained productive beta chains. One record per CDR3 amino acid sequence lists the most common genes and DNA. These V and J calls derive from TCRdb rather than the authors' analysis. For this sample there are 1.5 million to 2 million distinct CDR3 sequences; approximately 30% appear just once. Together, the top ten hold roughly 8% of the sample.

This sequence originates from a woman aged 25 to 45 in good health. Sequenced sample: blood. Rearrangement joined TRBV12-3 or TRBV12-4 to TRBJ2-3; the junction holds 9 bases that match TRBD2. At the DNA level, the sequence is TGTGCCAGCAGTCCAAGCGGGGGGCTCGCAGATGCGCAGTATTTT. This is translated as CASSPSGGLADAQYF.